The 27 T cell receptor beta chains given below trace back to one sample, sequenced in a study of T cell responses to AZD1222 COVID-19 vaccine. The data were produced by immunoSEQ multiplex PCR, yet TCRdb's version contains in-frame clones alone and is incomplete. The sample holds some 91,000 clones, roughly nine tenths seen once. The sequenced sample was peripheral blood, obtained on day 0 of AZD1222 vaccination. These receptors all come from an adult in good health.

This clone was counted a single time. The chain links TRBV7-2 to TRBJ2-1, with D uncertain. The CDR3 has 13 residues. V lost 5 bases, J lost 7 bases, and 12 bases lay in between. CDR1 SGHTA and CDR2 FQGNSA come from the germline V gene. The DNA for the CDR3 is TGTGCCAGCAGCCTCGCGCTCCGGAATGAGCAGTTCTTC. The encoded protein is CASSLALRNEQFF.

The chain recombines TRBV7-2 with TRBJ1-5, with 10 bases matching TRBD1. Germline V gene data show CDR1 as SGHTA and CDR2 as FQGNSA. Trimming at V came to 5 bases and at J to 5 bases, leaving 9 bases not matched to a gene. The CDR3 is made up of 16 amino acids. Here the CDR3 DNA reads TGTGCCAGCAGCCCAACCGGGACAGGGGTTGATCAGCCCCAGCATTTT. It yields the protein CASSPTGTGVDQPQHF.

The chain uses TRBV24-1 and TRBJ1-4; D perhaps matches TRBD1 (5 bases). Trimming took off 7 bases at V and 0 bases at J, with 14 bases between the two ends. CDR1 KGHDR and CDR2 SFDVKD come from the germline V gene. This CDR3 comprises 16 residues. CDR3 protein: CATSPRMGATNEKLFF. CDR3 sequence (DNA): TGTGCCACCAGCCCTAGGATGGGGGCAACTAATGAAAAACTGTTTTTT.

This chain connects TRBV10-3 to TRBJ2-2, with 8 bases that match TRBD1. Germline lookup yields CDR1 ENHRY and CDR2 SYGVKD. The CDR3 has 14 amino acids. After removal of 10 bases from V and 2 bases from J, the junction contained 6 bases not matched to a gene. CDR3 sequence reads: CATVPGGNTGELFF. The CDR3 nucleotides are TGTGCCACCGTTCCAGGGGGCAACACCGGGGAGCTGTTTTTT.

The rearrangement joins TRBV29-1 to TRBJ2-7; 9 bases fit TRBD1. V trimming: 4 bases; J trimming: 5 bases; junction bases outside the gene matches: 6. Per the germline V gene, CDR1 is SQVTM and CDR2 is ANQGSEA. The length of the CDR3 is 13 residues. The CDR3: CSVGERDRDEQYF. CDR3 DNA sequence: TGCAGCGTTGGGGAGCGGGACAGGGACGAGCAGTACTTC.

The CDR3 bases are TGTGCCAGCAGCTCGAGACAGGGCCCCGGGAATCAGCCCCAGCATTTT. It is translated as CASSSRQGPGNQPQHF. The chain is built from TRBV7-8 and TRBJ1-5, with 7 bases identical to TRBD1. CDR1 is SGHVS and CDR2 is FQNEAQ in the germline V gene. CDR3 length: 16 amino acids. V shed 4 bases, J shed 4 bases, and the junction held 10 bases outside the gene matches.

J is TRBJ1-1 and V is TRBV27; 9 bases map to TRBD1. The CDR3 spans 14 residues. Germline-derived CDR1 and CDR2 are MNHEY and SMNVEV (reference sequence). The junction had 10 bases not matched to a gene; V was cut back by 3 bases and J by 11 bases. For the CDR3, the DNA is TGTGCCAGCAGTTTCGGGACAGGGCAGGGGAACGCTTTCTTT. This gives the protein CASSFGTGQGNAFF.

The rearrangement links TRBV5-1 to TRBJ2-1, with TRBD2 identical over 7 bases. This CDR3 contains 17 residues. The ends lost 2 bases at V and 0 bases at J; junction bases unmatched: 8. Germline V gene data show CDR1 as SGHRS and CDR2 as YFSETQ. The CDR3, as DNA: TGCGCCAGCAGCTTTAACCTAGCGGACGTCTCCTACAATGAGCAGTTCTTC. Protein product: CASSFNLADVSYNEQFF.

CDR3 bases: TGTGCCAGCAGCTTGGAGGGGGCCAGCTATGGCTACACCTTC. Translation: CASSLEGASYGYTF. This chain connects TRBV5-6 to TRBJ1-2, with 7 nucleotides matching TRBD1. Unmatched junction bases numbered 3, after V lost 0 bases and J lost 4 bases. From germline, CDR1 is SGHDT and CDR2 YYEEEE. This CDR3 comprises 14 residues.

The genes are TRBV6-2 or TRBV6-3 and TRBJ2-4; D ambiguous. This CDR3 is built from 13 residues. The V end was cut by 4 bases, the J end by 8 bases, with 12 bases between. The germline gives CDR1 MNHEY, CDR2 SVGEGT. The CDR3 coding sequence is TGTGCCAGCAGTTGGCGAATAAGGGACATTCAGTACTTC. Translating gives CASSWRIRDIQYF.

With respect to this clone: At one of its ends the junction is not consistent with the germline gene, which may arise from a read error. V is TRBV5-1 and J is TRBJ1-6, with 8 positions matching TRBD1. In germline, CDR1 is SGHRS, CDR2 YFSETQ. The CDR3 contains 15 residues. CDR3 nucleotide sequence: TGCGCCAGCAGCTTGTTGGGACAGGCGAATTCGCCCCTCCACTTT. Translated: CASSLLGQANSPLHF.

The chain uses TRBV7-2 and TRBJ1-6, with D maybe TRBD1 (5 bases). The CDR3 contains 14 residues. Trimming shortened V by 5 bases and J by 10 bases, and 15 bases separated the two germline ends. The germline V gene encodes CDR1 SGHTA and CDR2 FQGNSA. The CDR3 sequence is CASSTRQSRSPLHF. CDR3 DNA sequence: TGTGCCAGCAGCACCCGACAGAGTCGGTCACCCCTCCACTTT.

V is TRBV18 and J is TRBJ1-1; 7 bases line up with TRBD1. J lost 0 bases, V lost 3 bases, and 4 bases had no gene match. The length of the CDR3 is 15 residues. Germline CDR1 is KGHSH and CDR2 is LQKENI. As DNA, the CDR3 is TGTGCCAGCTCACCCACGGGACAGATGAACACTGAAGCTTTCTTT. Its translation: CASSPTGQMNTEAFF.

This clone showed up just once. The chain carries TRBV6-1 and TRBJ2-7; weak D call: TRBD2 (6 bases). Germline lookup yields CDR1 MNHNS and CDR2 SASEGT. The CDR3 has 13 amino acids. V lost 2 bases to trimming and J lost 12 bases, with 17 bases between them. Written as DNA, the CDR3 is TGTGCCAGCAGTGAATCATGGTTGCGGGAACGGTACTTC. Translation: CASSESWLRERYF.

The genes are TRBV18 and TRBJ1-1; 8 bases map to TRBD1. Germline assignment: CDR1 KGHSH and CDR2 LQKENI. The CDR3 extends over 15 amino acids. V shed 5 bases and J 0 bases; nucleotides not matched to a gene: 5. For the CDR3, the DNA is TGTGCCAGCTCAGGGACAGGTGAGATGAACACTGAAGCTTTCTTT. Protein: CASSGTGEMNTEAFF. The full variable domain, rest sourced from reference TRBV18 and TRBJ1-1, is NAGVMQNPRHLVRRRGQEARLRCSPMKGHSHVYWYRQLPEEGLKFMVYLQKENIIDESGMPKERFSAEFPKEGPSILRIQQVVRGDSAAYFCASSGTGEMNTEAFFGQGTRLTVV.

The chain is built from TRBV18 and TRBJ1-4; tentative D call: TRBD1 (5 bases). Germline CDR1 KGHSH, CDR2 LQKENI. V dropped 3 bases and J dropped 8 bases, with 19 bases sitting between them. This CDR3 is built from 16 residues. CDR3 loop: CASSPPASGYGEKLFF. Written as DNA, the CDR3 is TGTGCCAGCTCACCGCCGGCATCAGGGTATGGGGAAAAACTGTTTTTT.

V is TRBV30 and J is TRBJ2-3; D tentatively reads TRBD1 or TRBD2 (7 bases each). The CDR3 loop spans 15 amino acids. The V end was cut by 5 bases, the J end by 5 bases, with 20 bases between. From germline, CDR1 is GTSNPN and CDR2 SVGIG (reference sequence). CDR3 in amino acids: CAWEGQGGEVDTQYF. CDR3 in DNA: TGTGCCTGGGAGGGTCAGGGGGGGGAGGTAGATACGCAGTATTTT.

The chain employs TRBV3-1 (or the pseudogene TRBV3-2) and TRBJ2-1; a weak D match, TRBD1 (5 bases). The CDR3 totals 15 residues. Germline loops: CDR1 LGHDT, CDR2 YNNKEL (reference sequence). Trimming shortened V by 4 bases and J by 4 bases, and 14 bases separated the two germline ends. The CDR3 nucleotides read TGTGCCAGCAGCCGCCGGGCAGGGATGTACAATGAGCAGTTCTTC. This translates into CASSRRAGMYNEQFF.

V is TRBV5-1 and J is TRBJ2-1; 7 positions match TRBD2. This CDR3 is built from 14 residues. Germline loops: CDR1 SGHRS, CDR2 YFSETQ. V was pared by 4 bases and J by 2 bases, with 3 bases of the junction left unmatched. CDR3 sequence (DNA): TGCGCCAGCAGCATCAGCGGGGCCTACAATGAGCAGTTCTTC. Amino acid sequence: CASSISGAYNEQFF.

The V and J genes are TRBV6-5 and TRBJ1-2; D perhaps matches TRBD1 (6 bases). This CDR3 has 14 amino acids. Germline lookup yields CDR1 MNHEY and CDR2 SVGAGI. V lost 5 bases and J 1 base, leaving 11 bases between the germline ends. The chain's CDR3 is CASSRQDGNYGYTF. CDR3 nucleotides: TGTGCCAGCAGTCGACAGGATGGTAACTATGGCTACACCTTC.

This chain connects TRBV11-2 to TRBJ1-1; D is unresolved. Germline loops: CDR1 SGHAT, CDR2 FQNNGV. V gave up 3 bases and J gave up 5 bases, with 7 bases separating them. This CDR3 is built from 12 residues. CDR3 sequence: CASSFLETEAFF. CDR3 nucleotide sequence: TGTGCCAGCAGCTTTCTTGAGACTGAAGCTTTCTTT.

The rearrangement joins TRBV7-3 to TRBJ2-7; either TRBD1 or TRBD2 may fit D (5 bases each). The germline gives CDR1 SGHTA, CDR2 FQGTGA. Between the trimmed V and J ends, which lost 4 bases and 3 bases, there was a span of 10 bases. The CDR3 is made up of 13 amino acids. The CDR3 DNA is TGTGCCAGCAGCTCCGCTGGGGGCTACGAGCAGTACTTC. Encoded protein: CASSSAGGYEQYF.

This clone was observed a single time. The CDR3 region is CASSQDGARVPTEAFF. CDR3 sequence (DNA): TGCGCCAGCAGCCAAGATGGCGCCAGGGTCCCCACTGAAGCTTTCTTT. The rearrangement joins TRBV4-1 to TRBJ1-1; D might be TRBD1 (5 bases). The V end lost 0 bases, the J end lost 4 bases, and 15 bases lay between the germline ends. The germline CDR1 and CDR2 sequences are MGHRA and YSYEKL. CDR3 length equals 16 residues.

The chain carries TRBV5-1 and TRBJ1-2, with 9 nucleotides matching TRBD1. Germline CDR1 and CDR2: SGHRS and YFSETQ. The CDR3 is 13 residues long. After removal of 5 bases from V and 8 bases from J, the junction contained 7 bases not matched to a gene. The CDR3 DNA reads TGCGCCAGCAGGGGACAGGGCTTCTTGGGCTACACCTTC. Its translation: CASRGQGFLGYTF. Variable domain in full (rest from reference TRBV5-1 and TRBJ1-2): KAGVTQTPRYLIKTRGQQVTLSCSPISGHRSVSWYQQTPGQGLQFLFEYFSETQRNKGNFPGRFSGRQFSNSRSEMNVSTLELGDSALYLCASRGQGFLGYTFGSGTRLTVV.

V and J are TRBV18 and TRBJ2-2; D is undetermined. Germline CDR1 reads KGHSH; CDR2 reads LQKENI. The CDR3 loop spans 15 amino acids. The germline V and J ends were trimmed by 4 bases and 6 bases, with 15 bases remaining between them. The CDR3, as DNA: TGTGCCAGCTCACTTTACAACCCATCTGCCGGGGAGCTGTTTTTT. Translating gives CASSLYNPSAGELFF. Full variable domain (outside the CDR3, taken from reference TRBV18 and TRBJ2-2): NAGVMQNPRHLVRRRGQEARLRCSPMKGHSHVYWYRQLPEEGLKFMVYLQKENIIDESGMPKERFSAEFPKEGPSILRIQQVVRGDSAAYFCASSLYNPSAGELFFGEGSRLTVL.

V gene TRBV28 combines with J gene TRBJ2-7; D perhaps matches TRBD1 (5 bases). With 5 bases removed from V and 2 bases from J, the gap between germline ends came to 13 bases. The CDR3 is 14 residues long. Per germline, CDR1 MDHEN and CDR2 SYDVKM. CDR3 sequence reads: CASSPQGPTYEQYF. CDR3 in DNA: TGTGCCAGCAGTCCCCAGGGCCCGACCTACGAGCAGTACTTC.

The CDR3 DNA is TGTGCCATCAGTGAGTCGTCCCAGGGTCCGTACTTC. As protein: CAISESSQGPYF. The gene calls are TRBV10-3 and TRBJ2-7, with D perhaps matching TRBD1 (5 bases). Trimming shortened V by 0 bases and J by 12 bases, and 12 bases separated the two germline ends. The CDR3 spans 12 residues. The V gene's germline CDR1 is ENHRY and CDR2 SYGVKD.